This TCR beta chain appears in the sequencing data of a study of cytomegalovirus exposure and HLA in healthy donors (dated by TCRdb to 2016 to 2017). For the wider study: An earlier analysis of approximately 640 of the donors reported approximately 270 Gb of sequence data and 117 million unique TCR beta sequences from about 180 million T cells. Both class I and class II loci were covered by HLA typing, at four-digit resolution. The later analysis used no new phenotypic data to find candidate immune exposures, relying instead on TCR beta sequences and their occurrence across donors. On average, over 200,000 unique TCR beta nucleotide sequences were sequenced per donor among more than 350 genotyped donors of the cohort, with about 17% of those sequences being non-productive. Among the roughly 400 genotyped donors, about 83% belonged to the genetic ancestry cluster associated with self-reported Caucasian donors. An earlier analysis of approximately 640 of the donors applied high-throughput TCR beta sequencing to assess whether each TCR beta V gene segment acted as functional or pseudogenic. Because of strong linkage in the cohort, four to six DR-DQ haplotypes were treated as single units for association and clustering. Using immunosequencing, the study profiled T cell repertoires from around 680 subjects and related those repertoires to cytomegalovirus serostatus. A later analysis re-analyzed previously published TCR beta repertoires from 600 to 850 donors and added high-resolution HLA genotyping to study TCR occurrence patterns. Donor age, sex, ethnicity and CMV serostatus were compiled alongside the repertoire data. The study aimed to test whether cataloging public T cell receptors could reveal signatures of past pathogen exposure. Besides the first cohort of roughly 640 subjects, a separate validation cohort made up of roughly 120 different subjects was used. To predict cytomegalovirus infection status, the study brought together high-throughput TCR immunosequencing, statistical association of individual TCRs with disease status, and machine learning. In a later genetic analysis, genome-wide SNP genotypes for 398 of the 666 donors were used, and that subset was treated as a discovery cohort. Every discovery cohort repertoire had been produced on one sequencing platform. Approximately 300 gigabases of sequencing data and around 87 million unique TCR sequences were included in an early release covering roughly 600 HLA-typed donors. Typing coverage differed by locus: A, B, C, DRB1 and DQB1 were typed in about 620-630 donors, DQA1 in about 500, DPA1 in 600 to 610, and DPB1 in 472.

As to this clone: The specificity of this receptor is unknown.

Trimming accounts for 6 bases at V and 6 bases at J, while the number of junction bases matched to no gene is 14. From the germline V gene, CDR1 is ENHRY and CDR2 is SYGVKD. Including the terminal cysteine and phenylalanine, the CDR3 comprises 15 residues. The read is trimmed to its CDR3 DNA, 45 bases read in frame from base 1. What the work shows at the level of the full study, not this receptor alone: A cluster of highly shared sequence variants was judged likely to represent a technical artifact of the sequencing pipeline. In a later analysis, most CMV-associated TCR beta chains were found to appear HLA-restricted, with HLA associations seemingly driven largely by CMV exposure. In this cohort, only TCR beta chains were sequenced, and detectable features were limited by the absence of alpha or paired-chain data. Because counts were too low, 15 to 20 rarely observed V segments, including chromosome 9 orphons, were excluded from the earlier analysis of some 540 of the donors. In both the original and validation cohorts, the classifier was reported to diagnose cytomegalovirus status with high specificity and sensitivity. A later analysis reported that several top co-occurrence clusters appeared linked to parvovirus B19, influenza, CMV and Epstein-Barr virus. In a later analysis, HLA-associated TCR beta chains showed more clonal expansion and lower generation probabilities than non-associated chains that were equally common. The presence/absence analyses assumed that sequencing depth was roughly uniform across donors, and that assumption may not be true. A further reported finding was that TCR beta sequences accurately predicted the HLA-A and HLA-B alleles for most subjects in the first cohort. Linkage disequilibrium might explain the correlated functional status among segregating V segments, but an unknown experimental factor could not be excluded. In a later analysis, TCR association rates were found to vary across HLA loci, with the most associated TCRs seen for DRB1 alleles and the fewest for HLA-C alleles. Across donors, most TCR sequences were observed very rarely, whereas some public TCRs were present in many individuals. An association between a missense DCLRE1C variant and V-gene and J-gene trimming of TCR beta chains was found in a later genetic analysis and replicated in an independent cohort. The authors suggested that the approach could potentially be generalized to other disease states and immunological phenotypes. A few of the identified cytomegalovirus-associated TCR beta chains were confirmed in vitro to be specific for cytomegalovirus antigens. A later analysis associated about 16,000 TCR beta sequences with specific HLA alleles at a false discovery rate of 0.05. The study listed 150 to 200 TCR beta chains as associated with cytomegalovirus. Some IMGT-functional V segments, including TRBV6-2 and TRBV6-3, could not be told apart with the 87-base-pair reads, so those segments were excluded. Assigning TCR associations to individual alleles was difficult when HLA alleles, especially DR and DQ, strongly co-occurred. Because HLA typing was unavailable for some donors at each locus, only the typed subset was used in association tests. CMV serostatus was the only immune exposure information available for the cohort. In an earlier analysis of about 600 of the donors, most TCR beta V segments appeared in productive rearrangements about 90% or about 30% of the time, broadly matching IMGT annotations. In a later genetic analysis, fewer N-insertions in productive TCRs were reported among donors in an Asian-associated ancestry cluster than the approximately 630-donor mean.

The cohort was made up of 666 healthy bone marrow donors. Cohort members were all nominally healthy when sampled, although unrecorded immune exposures were likely present. The donor tested CMV seronegative, placing the donor among the roughly 350 seronegative members of the cohort. Every donor gave a peripheral blood sample, and the peripheral blood mononuclear cells from that sample were used for TCR beta sequencing. The Qiagen DNeasy Blood Extraction Kit was used to extract genomic DNA from the blood cell samples. The method was the immunoSEQ multiplex PCR assay. For the multiplex PCR, a mixture combining 60 forward primers for TCR Vbeta segments and 13 reverse primers for TCR Jbeta segments was used. The CDR3 region of rearranged TCR beta genes was amplified from genomic DNA by a multiplex PCR assay. The amplified TCR beta libraries were sequenced on the Illumina HiSeq System as 87-base-pair reads. Turning to the authors' computational methods: In a later analysis, 77 million or so unique TCR beta chains were counted across the 500 to 850 repertoires, and approximately 11 million of these chains were shared by at least two donors. Raw reads were error-corrected and collapsed into unique sequences with a nearest-neighbor algorithm that merged closely related sequences to remove PCR and sequencing errors. Alignment of CDR3 sequences to IMGT reference sequences was used to assign V, D and J gene segments. For a sequence to be retained, a match of at least six nucleotides to both a V gene segment and a J gene segment was required. Rearrangements were classified as productive when the CDR3 lacked stop codons and remained in frame with V and J, and all other rearrangements were classified as non-productive. CDR3 was defined according to IMGT convention as the region running from the second conserved V-encoded cysteine to the conserved J-encoded phenylalanine. The earlier analysis of some 550 of the donors excluded any sequence lacking an unambiguous match to a single V gene segment. In an earlier analysis of 587 of the donors, V segments were called functional above 56.7% productive rearrangements and were called segregating when the between-donor standard deviation exceeded 5%. To diagnose cytomegalovirus status from the catalog of TCR beta chain sequences, a statistical classification framework was built. A later analysis assigned V and J genes by comparing TCR nucleotide sequences with IMGT/GENE-DB human TR gene sequences. Using the TCRdist pipeline, a later analysis assigned CDR3 sequences along with most-parsimonious VDJ recombination scenarios. In a later analysis, each TCR beta chain was defined by its CDR3 amino acid sequence together with its V-gene family, and reads lacking a unique V-gene family were excluded. To address suspected cross-contamination and a sequencing artifact, a later analysis removed roughly 640 highly shared, low-generation-probability nucleotide sequences. In a later analysis, a clonal expansion index was calculated for each public chain from normalized within-repertoire ranks of inferred template counts. A later analysis computed generation probabilities with a VDJ recombination model fitted to out-of-frame rearrangements, and checked the results against IGoR. A later analysis scored TCR-TCR, TCR-HLA and TCR-CMV co-occurrence with hypergeometric tests, applying a repertoire-size bias correction to TCR pairs. In a later analysis, false discovery rates were estimated by permuting HLA or CMV assignments 20 times. In a later analysis, co-occurring TCRs were grouped using DBSCAN, and TCRdist sequence similarity was added for clustering within HLA-allele-positive subsets. Co-occurrence clustering excluded repertoires with fewer than 30,000 or more than 120,000 public chains, plus five with anomalous nucleotide sharing. The immuneACCESS repertoire file appears here via TCRdb, limited to in-frame rearrangements. These files lack a portion of the clones; in checked studies, under half of the deficit traces to unresolved V genes, and the cause of the others is not known. Clonal size and the V and J genes are those of that table, whereas D and trimming came from the DNA. This specimen's table enumerates roughly 120,000 clones. In total, the top ten clones hold 3.6% of the sample.

The TCR originated in a man between 18 and 35 years old in good health and CMV-seronegative. The sequenced sample was PBMCs. The chain employs TRBV10-3 and TRBJ2-7; TRBD1 agrees with 7 junctional bases. The DNA is as follows: TGTGCCATCAGAATACATACAGGGGCTCAGGGCGAGCAGTACTTC. It translates to CAIRIHTGAQGEQYF.